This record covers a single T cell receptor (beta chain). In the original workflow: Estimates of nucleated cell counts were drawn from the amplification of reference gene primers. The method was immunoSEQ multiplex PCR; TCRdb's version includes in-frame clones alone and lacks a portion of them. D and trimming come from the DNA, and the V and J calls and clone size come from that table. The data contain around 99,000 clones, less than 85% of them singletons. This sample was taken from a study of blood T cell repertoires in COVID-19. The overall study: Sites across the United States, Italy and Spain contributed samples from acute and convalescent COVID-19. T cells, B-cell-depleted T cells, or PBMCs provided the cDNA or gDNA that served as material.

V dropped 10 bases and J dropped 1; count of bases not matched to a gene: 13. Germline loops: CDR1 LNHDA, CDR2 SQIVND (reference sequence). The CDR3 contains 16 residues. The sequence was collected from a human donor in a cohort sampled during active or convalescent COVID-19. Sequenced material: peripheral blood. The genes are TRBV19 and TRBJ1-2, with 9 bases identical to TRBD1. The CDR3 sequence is CATVTTGGAGNYGYTF. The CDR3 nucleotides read TGTGCCACCGTCACTACAGGGGGCGCAGGTAACTATGGCTACACCTTC.